What follows describes a single T cell receptor beta chain. The data are from a study of cytotoxic CD8 clonotypes in ibrutinib-treated CLL. Study-level information: Response samples followed a median around 11 months of treatment, range 6 to 36.

Sequencing was performed with immunoSEQ multiplex PCR; in TCRdb, only in-frame clones are kept and a portion is missing. This table has hundreds of thousands of clones, around 70% appearing once. The germline V gene encodes CDR1 SQVTM and CDR2 ANQGSEA. The CDR3 spans 15 residues. The ends lost 6 bases at V and 2 bases at J; junction bases unmatched: 6. The chain joins TRBV29-1 to TRBJ2-7, with TRBD2 matching 14 bases. The receptor was derived from a human donor with chronic lymphocytic leukemia. This specimen was PBMCs, taken after 24 months of ibrutinib treatment. The CDR3 sequence is CSVGLAGEGAYEQYF. The CDR3 DNA reads as TGCAGCGTGGGACTAGCGGGAGAGGGGGCCTACGAGCAGTACTTC.